This passage covers 11 T cell receptor beta chains from one sample sequenced in a study of technical replicates of blood from several donors. Profiling relied on immunoSEQ multiplex PCR, and the TCRdb table lists in-frame clones only, not all of them. The sample consists of 85,000 to 100,000 clones, 85% to 95% of them appearing once. Material: T cells isolated from PBMCs. These receptor sequences come from a human donor in good health.

This sequence joins TRBV5-4 and TRBJ2-1; no firm D call. CDR3 length: 16 amino acids. V dropped 4 bases and J dropped 8 bases, with 22 bases sitting between them. Germline V gives CDR1 SGHNT, CDR2 YYREEE (reference sequence). CDR3 loop: CASSPNVASRGYEQFF. The CDR3 DNA sequence: TGTGCCAGCAGCCCGAACGTGGCTAGTCGTGGGTATGAGCAGTTCTTC.

This chain connects TRBV29-1 to TRBJ2-2, with D unresolved. CDR3 length equals 14 residues. CDR1 and CDR2 from the germline V gene are SQVTM and ANQGSEA. V lost 3 bases and J lost 1, with 9 bases in between. CDR3 in amino acids: CSVDYAGNTGELFF. The CDR3 nucleotides read TGCAGCGTTGATTACGCAGGGAACACCGGGGAGCTGTTTTTT.

The rearrangement joins TRBV5-6 to TRBJ1-1, with D tentatively TRBD1 (6 bases). V lost 2 bases and J lost 4, with 15 bases in between. CDR3 size: 15 residues. Germline-derived CDR1 and CDR2 are SGHDT and YYEEEE. The chain's CDR3 is CASSFLMTGGTEAFF. The DNA for the CDR3 is TGTGCCAGCAGCTTTCTAATGACAGGAGGCACTGAAGCTTTCTTT.

This chain joins TRBV6-5 and TRBJ1-1, with a tentative D call TRBD1 (5 bases). The CDR3 is 14 residues long. The germline gives CDR1 MNHEY, CDR2 SVGAGI. The ends were cut back, 11 bases at V and 7 bases at J, with 23 bases in the middle. CDR3 nucleotides: TGTGCCTCGGCCGGCGGAGGTAGGGGACTTGAAGCTTTCTTT. As protein: CASAGGGRGLEAFF.

V usage is TRBV19 and J usage is TRBJ2-3, with 7 bases matching TRBD1. Germline CDR1 and CDR2: LNHDA and SQIVND (reference sequence). Germline trimming cut 3 bases from V and 4 bases from J; bases unmatched to any gene: 10. The length of the CDR3 is 16 residues. In DNA, the CDR3 is TGTGCCAGTAGTATGCCCTTTGACAGGGAAGCAGATACGCAGTATTTT. It encodes CASSMPFDREADTQYF.

V usage is TRBV30 and J usage is TRBJ2-1, with D tentatively TRBD2 (7 bases). The germline V and J ends were trimmed by 3 bases and 2 bases, with 14 bases remaining between them. The germline V gene has CDR1 GTSNPN and CDR2 SVGIG (reference sequence). The CDR3 is 15 residues long. The CDR3 bases are TGTGCCTGGAGGGGGGGGCGAAACACCTACAATGAGCAGTTCTTC. It codes for CAWRGGRNTYNEQFF. The variable domain in full, with the rest retrieved from reference TRBV30 and TRBJ2-1, is SQTIHQWPATLVQPVGSPLSLECTVEGTSNPNLYWYRQAAGRGLQLLFYSVGIGQISSEVPQNLSASRPQDRQFILSSKKLLLSDSGFYLCAWRGGRNTYNEQFFGPGTRLTVL.

The rearrangement joins TRBV4-1 to TRBJ2-7, with TRBD2 as a possible D gene (6 bases). Germline values: CDR1 MGHRA, CDR2 YSYEKL. Trimming took off 1 base at V and 5 bases at J, with 9 bases between the two ends. The CDR3 runs 13 residues. The DNA for the CDR3 is TGCGCCAGCAGCCAAGTTGGAGGGGACGAGCAGTACTTC. This encodes CASSQVGGDEQYF.

The J gene is TRBJ2-5, the V gene TRBV9, with TRBD1 identical over 10 bases. V was pared by 3 bases and J by 3 bases, with 2 bases of the junction left unmatched. This CDR3 spans 14 amino acids. Germline V lookup: CDR1 SGDLS, CDR2 YYNGEE. DNA of the CDR3: TGTGCCAGCAGCGCGACAGGGGGCGAAGAGACCCAGTACTTC. Translated, it gives CASSATGGEETQYF.

CDR3 loop: CASSPQFADTQYF. DNA of the CDR3: TGTGCCAGCAGCCCCCAGTTCGCAGATACGCAGTATTTT. The chain carries TRBV7-3 and TRBJ2-3, with unresolved D. CDR3 size: 13 residues. Germline V CDR1 and CDR2: SGHTA, FQGTGA. The ends were cut back, 5 bases at V and 4 bases at J, with 10 bases in the middle.

V usage is TRBV4-1 and J usage is TRBJ1-4; perhaps TRBD1 as D (6 bases). The CDR3 is made up of 13 amino acids. Germline V CDR1 and CDR2: MGHRA, YSYEKL. The V end lost 0 bases, the J end lost 16 bases, and 15 bases lay between the germline ends. DNA of the CDR3: TGCGCCAGCAGCCAAGAAGATTACGGGACATCGTTTTTT. Protein: CASSQEDYGTSFF.

The chain has TRBV6-1 and TRBJ2-3; TRBD2 aligns across 11 bases. The V segment lost 4 bases and the J segment 5 bases; nucleotides outside the gene matches: 11. Germline lookup yields CDR1 MNHNS and CDR2 SASEGT. The CDR3 covers 17 residues. The CDR3, as DNA: TGTGCCAGCAGTGCCGGGAGGCTAGCGGGAGGAAGAGATACGCAGTATTTT. Amino acid sequence: CASSAGRLAGGRDTQYF.